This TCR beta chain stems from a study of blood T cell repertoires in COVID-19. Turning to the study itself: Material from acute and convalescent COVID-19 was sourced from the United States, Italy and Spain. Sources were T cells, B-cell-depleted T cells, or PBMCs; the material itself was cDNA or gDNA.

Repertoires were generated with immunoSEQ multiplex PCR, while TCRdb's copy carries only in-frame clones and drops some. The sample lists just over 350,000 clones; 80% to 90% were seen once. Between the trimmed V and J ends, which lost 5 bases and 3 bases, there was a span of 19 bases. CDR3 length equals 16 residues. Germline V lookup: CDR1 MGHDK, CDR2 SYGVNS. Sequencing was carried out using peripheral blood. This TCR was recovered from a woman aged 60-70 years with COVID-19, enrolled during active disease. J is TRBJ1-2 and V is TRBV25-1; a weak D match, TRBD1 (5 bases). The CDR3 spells CASSLEGNRNHYGYTF. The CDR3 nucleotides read TGTGCCAGCAGTTTGGAGGGAAACAGGAATCACTATGGCTACACCTTC.